The clone carrying this T cell receptor (beta chain) was seen once. This sample was included in a study of blood T cell repertoires in COVID-19. Background on the study: From T cells, B-cell-depleted T cells, or PBMCs came the material, which was cDNA or gDNA.

The CDR3 extends over 14 amino acids. In germline, CDR1 is SEHNR, CDR2 FQNEAQ (reference sequence). The V gene end was trimmed by 1 base and the J gene end by 8 bases; junction bases not matched to a gene: 7. Method: immunoSEQ multiplex PCR; TCRdb's copy keeps in-frame clones and lacks some. The table records roughly 250,000 clones, 84% of them present only once. This receptor was identified in a man aged 50 or older with acute or convalescent COVID-19. The rearrangement links TRBV7-9 to TRBJ1-2; TRBD1 aligns across 7 bases. The sample consisted of peripheral blood. For the CDR3, the DNA is TGTGCCAGCAGCTTAGGACGGCAGGGGGGAGGCTACACCTTC. It translates to CASSLGRQGGGYTF.